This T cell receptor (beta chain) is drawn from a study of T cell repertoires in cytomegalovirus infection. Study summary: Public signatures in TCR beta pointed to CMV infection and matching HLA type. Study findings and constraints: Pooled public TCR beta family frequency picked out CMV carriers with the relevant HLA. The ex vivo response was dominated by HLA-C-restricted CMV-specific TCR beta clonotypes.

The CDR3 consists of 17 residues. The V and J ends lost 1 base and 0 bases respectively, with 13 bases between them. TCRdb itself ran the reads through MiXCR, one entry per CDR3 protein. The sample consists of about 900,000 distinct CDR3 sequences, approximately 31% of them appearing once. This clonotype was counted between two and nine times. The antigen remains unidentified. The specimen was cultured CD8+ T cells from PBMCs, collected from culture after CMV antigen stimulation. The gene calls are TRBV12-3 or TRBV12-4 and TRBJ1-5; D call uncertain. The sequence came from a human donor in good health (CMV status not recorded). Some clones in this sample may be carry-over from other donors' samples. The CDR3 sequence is CASSLGQFTYSNQPQHF. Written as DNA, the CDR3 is TGTGCCAGCAGTTTAGGGCAGTTTACTTATAGCAATCAGCCCCAGCATTTT.